The 6 T cell receptor beta chains reported below all come from one sample, sequenced in a study of response to subunit inactivated influenza vaccine. TCRdb used MiXCR to reprocess the RT-PCR reads, holding one entry per CDR3 protein. The table shows 800,000 or so distinct CDR3 sequences, with over 20% occurring only once. Sample: PBMCs from blood, taken around 5 days after vaccination. These receptors originate from a man aged 50 to 60 who received an inactivated influenza vaccine.

The chain combines TRBV6-1 with TRBJ2-7; D is perhaps TRBD1 (5 bases). The CDR3 spans 14 residues. The V gene lost 3 bases and the J gene lost 0 bases, with 9 bases spanning the gap. In germline, CDR1 is MNHNS, CDR2 SASEGT. CDR3 bases: TGTGCCAGCAGTGATCCAGGGAACTCCTACGAGCAGTACTTC. It translates to CASSDPGNSYEQYF.

This clonotype came up a few times. The chain is built from TRBV2 and TRBJ2-5; D remains ambiguous. Germline CDR1 and CDR2: SNHLY and FYNNEI. Trimming shortened V by 7 bases and J by 0 bases, and 9 bases separated the two germline ends. The CDR3 sequence is 13 residues long. CDR3: CASKEMYQETQYF. The CDR3 DNA sequence: TGTGCCAGCAAAGAGATGTACCAAGAGACCCAGTACTTC.

V usage is TRBV7-2 and J usage is TRBJ1-5; D possibly corresponds to TRBD1 (6 bases). The V and J ends lost 8 bases and 5 bases respectively, with 13 bases between them. The germline V gene has CDR1 SGHTA and CDR2 FQGNSA. This CDR3 contains 13 residues. CDR3 loop: CASAQGRYQPQHF. CDR3 DNA: TGTGCCAGCGCACAGGGTAGGTATCAGCCCCAGCATTTT.

The chain is built from TRBV7-2 and TRBJ1-6; 9 nucleotides line up with TRBD1. With V trimmed by 1 base and J by 6 bases, 4 bases remained unmatched. The CDR3 is 16 residues long. Germline lookup yields CDR1 SGHTA and CDR2 FQGNSA. The CDR3 coding sequence is TGTGCCAGCAGCTTAGTGGGGACAGGGCGTAATTCACCCCTCCACTTT. Its translation is CASSLVGTGRNSPLHF.

V usage is TRBV12-3 or TRBV12-4 and J usage is TRBJ1-1; the D is unclear. V was pared by 8 bases and J by 1 base, with 8 bases between. The CDR3 is 12 amino acids. This chain's CDR3 is CASGRGNTEAFF. CDR3 coding DNA: TGTGCCAGCGGCCGTGGGAACACTGAAGCTTTCTTT.

In its sample, this clonotype was seen a few times. The chain has TRBV20-1 and TRBJ2-5; maybe TRBD1 (6 bases). The CDR3 consists of 15 residues. Between the trimmed V and J ends, which lost 3 bases and 5 bases, there was a span of 19 bases. CDR1 and CDR2 (germline): DFQATT, SNEGSKA (reference sequence). The CDR3 protein is CSASTWPGVLETQYF. The DNA of the CDR3 is TGCAGTGCTAGCACTTGGCCAGGGGTCTTGGAGACCCAGTACTTC.